These 16 T cell receptor beta chains originate from one sample sequenced in a study of human T cells and chemical hapten exposure. This sample's time point: patch test 2, 6 weeks after DPC sensitization. Treatment reported: therapeutic diphenylcyclopropenone sensitization with weekly scalp DPC. In TCRdb, the RACE reads were re-called with MiXCR into one record per CDR3 protein. The repertoire holds approximately 97,000 distinct CDR3 sequences, about 10% seen once, with about 3% in the top ten. Sample: whole blood, taken in connection with sensitization to the hapten diphenylcyclopropenone (DPC). The receptors stem from a woman aged 40 to 50 with alopecia areata. Some clones in this sample may be carry-over from other donors' samples.

In this sample, this clonotype turned up many times. The gene calls are TRBV11-2 and TRBJ2-5; unclear D gene. Per germline, CDR1 SGHAT and CDR2 FQNNGV. V was shortened by 0 bases and J by 5 bases, with 10 bases between the two germline ends. This CDR3 is built from 14 residues. The CDR3 protein is CASSLDLVTETQYF. Here the CDR3 DNA reads TGTGCCAGCAGCTTAGATCTCGTAACGGAGACCCAGTACTTC.

This clonotype was counted many times. The CDR3 bases are TGTGCCAGCAGCTTCCCGACTAGCGGGGTCGAGCGGGAGCTGTTTTTT. Its protein product is CASSFPTSGVERELFF. The chain recombines TRBV7-9 with TRBJ2-2, with 11 bases that match TRBD2. V trimming: 3 bases; J trimming: 9 bases; junction bases outside the gene matches: 9. CDR3 length: 16 amino acids. From germline, CDR1 is SEHNR and CDR2 FQNEAQ (reference sequence). Variable domain in full (rest from reference TRBV7-9 and TRBJ2-2): DTGVSQNPRHKITKRGQNVTFRCDPISEHNRLYWYRQTLGQGPEFLTYFQNEAQLEKSRLLSDRFSAERPKGSFSTLEIQRTEQGDSAMYLCASSFPTSGVERELFFGEGSRLTVL.

This clonotype was detected a few times. The chain is built from TRBV5-4 and TRBJ2-4, with 7 positions matching TRBD2. Trimming took 2 bases from V and 1 from J; bases not matched to a gene: 3. The CDR3 has 15 residues. Germline V gene sequence: CDR1 SGHNT, CDR2 YYREEE (reference sequence). CDR3 loop: CASSFSGWAKNIQYF. CDR3 bases: TGTGCCAGCAGCTTTAGCGGGTGGGCCAAAAACATTCAGTACTTC.

A few counts support this clonotype. The chain combines TRBV9 with TRBJ2-1; D may be TRBD1 (6 bases). In germline, CDR1 is SGDLS, CDR2 YYNGEE. V dropped 3 bases and J dropped 0 bases, with 13 bases sitting between them. The CDR3 spans 16 residues. The CDR3 here is CASSEGRGNSYNEQFF. As DNA, the CDR3 is TGTGCCAGCAGCGAGGGCAGGGGTAACTCCTACAATGAGCAGTTCTTC.

This clonotype was seen at least ten times. The rearrangement uses TRBV28 and TRBJ2-7, with 11 bases matching TRBD2. Germline V lookup: CDR1 MDHEN, CDR2 SYDVKM. The CDR3 has 15 residues. The trim removed 8 bases at V and 2 bases at J, leaving 8 bases unmatched. The CDR3 sequence is CASCQGLAVAYEQYF. In DNA form, the CDR3 reads TGTGCCAGCTGTCAGGGACTAGCGGTGGCCTACGAGCAGTACTTC.

Ten or more counts support this clonotype. The CDR3 bases are TGTGCCTGGACTTCGGGACAGGGGTCTGAAGCTTTCTTT. Translating gives CAWTSGQGSEAFF. This chain uses TRBV30 with TRBJ1-1; 10 nucleotides match TRBD1. CDR3 length equals 13 residues. The V gene end was trimmed by 4 bases and the J gene end by 6 bases; junction bases not matched to a gene: 5. Per the germline V gene, CDR1 is GTSNPN and CDR2 is SVGIG (reference sequence).

This clonotype was seen many times. The gene calls are TRBV28 and TRBJ2-1; weak D call: TRBD2 (6 bases). The germline CDR1 and CDR2 sequences are MDHEN and SYDVKM. V shed 7 bases and J shed 0 bases, with 10 bases lying between them. The CDR3 loop spans 14 amino acids. CDR3 residues: CASNGGNSYNEQFF. As DNA, the CDR3 is TGTGCCAGCAATGGCGGGAACTCCTACAATGAGCAGTTCTTC.

The table lists this clonotype with a few counts. This chain joins TRBV12-3 or TRBV12-4 and TRBJ1-5; perhaps TRBD1 as D (5 bases). CDR3 size: 15 residues. Trimming cost V 0 bases and J 3 bases, with 9 bases left between them. For the CDR3, the DNA is TGTGCCAGCAGTTTAGCCGGGACCAACAATCAGCCCCAGCATTTT. Translated: CASSLAGTNNQPQHF.

This clonotype was found a few times. The chain has TRBV10-1 and TRBJ2-7, with D perhaps matching TRBD2 (6 bases). This CDR3 comprises 16 residues. V lost 4 bases and J 0 bases, leaving 16 bases between the germline ends. The germline V gene encodes CDR1 WNHNN and CDR2 SYGVQD (reference sequence). Here the CDR3 reads CASSASLQGGSYEQYF. CDR3 bases: TGCGCCAGCAGTGCGTCCCTGCAGGGAGGCTCCTACGAGCAGTACTTC.

This clonotype turned up a few times. The V call is TRBV4-2, the J call TRBJ2-1; D is uncertain. Trimming stripped 0 bases from V and 7 bases from J, with 13 bases between. CDR1 is LGHNA, CDR2 YNFKEQ, per germline. The CDR3 is 15 residues long. DNA for the CDR3: TGTGCCAGCAGCCAAGAAGGGCGCTCGGTTAATGAGCAGTTCTTC. The encoded protein is CASSQEGRSVNEQFF.

This clonotype was counted at least ten times. The chain joins TRBV3-1 to TRBJ2-5, with D unresolved. CDR3 size: 13 residues. V was trimmed by 6 bases and J by 4 bases, leaving 12 bases between them. Looked up from germline, CDR1 is LGHDT and CDR2 is YNNKEL (reference sequence). The CDR3 DNA reads TGTGCCAGCAGGGACCCTCATTCAGAGACCCAGTACTTC. It specifies CASRDPHSETQYF.

The rearrangement joins TRBV9 to TRBJ2-7, with 9 bases fitting TRBD1. Trimming took 0 bases from V and 0 from J; bases not matched to a gene: 4. The CDR3 covers 16 residues. CDR1 and CDR2 from the germline V gene are SGDLS and YYNGEE. The CDR3 region is CASSVAGQGSSYEQYF. CDR3 nucleotides: TGTGCCAGCAGCGTAGCGGGACAGGGAAGCTCCTACGAGCAGTACTTC.

The J gene is TRBJ2-1, the V gene TRBV10-1; TRBD2 matches 9 bases. The CDR3 sequence is 15 residues long. Looked up from germline, CDR1 is WNHNN and CDR2 is SYGVQD (reference sequence). Germline trimming cut 4 bases from V and 9 bases from J; bases unmatched to any gene: 10. CDR3 protein: CASSGKGSGSREQFF. CDR3 DNA sequence: TGCGCCAGCAGTGGGAAAGGTAGCGGGAGCCGTGAGCAGTTCTTC.

The chain is built from TRBV12-3 or TRBV12-4 and TRBJ1-5; no reliable D call. This CDR3 region has 12 residues. Between the trimmed V and J ends, which lost 4 bases and 5 bases, there was a span of 6 bases. The CDR3 coding sequence is TGTGCCAGCAGTTCGGGGTATCAGCCCCAGCATTTT. It encodes CASSSGYQPQHF.

This clonotype was observed a handful of times. This rearrangement joins TRBV12-3 or TRBV12-4 to TRBJ1-6; tentative D call: TRBD1 (5 bases). The CDR3 runs 13 residues. Trimming stripped 7 bases from V and 14 bases from J, with 18 bases between. The CDR3 is CASTWGGRSALHF. CDR3 nucleotide sequence: TGTGCCAGCACCTGGGGGGGGAGATCAGCCCTCCACTTT.

In its sample, this clonotype is medium-sized. This rearrangement joins TRBV7-8 to TRBJ2-7; 7 nucleotides agree with TRBD1. This CDR3 contains 15 residues. Germline-derived CDR1 and CDR2 are SGHVS and FQNEAQ. V dropped 2 bases and J dropped 1; count of bases not matched to a gene: 5. The CDR3 DNA sequence: TGTGCCAGCAGCTTACTACAGGGGCCTTCCTACGAGCAGTACTTC. This codes for CASSLLQGPSYEQYF.